This TCR beta chain appears in the sequencing data of a study of cytomegalovirus exposure and HLA in healthy donors. This CDR3 comprises 15 residues. V lost 4 bases and J lost 10; bases outside the gene matches: 7. CDR1 and CDR2 from the germline V gene are SGHRS and YFSETQ. Use of 60 Vbeta and 13 Jbeta primers characterized the PCR. Assay used: immunoSEQ multiplex PCR; TCRdb lists only in-frame clones, some missing. The data show 150,000 to 200,000 clones, roughly 80% seen once. The material sequenced was PBMCs. The origin of this receptor is a man in his fifties in good health and CMV-seropositive. The rearrangement uses TRBV5-1 and TRBJ1-6, with 11 bases fitting TRBD1. The CDR3 DNA sequence: TGCGCCAGCAGCCAAGGACAGGGGGCTAGGTCACCCCTCCACTTT. Protein sequence: CASSQGQGARSPLHF.